The TCR beta chain under discussion was sequenced for a study of OX40 agonist ivuxolimab in advanced cancers. Study background: Enrolled patients in dose escalation had cancers that were hepatocellular carcinoma, melanoma, renal cell or head and neck cancer. Study-wide points: There was clonal expansion of CD4+ and CD8+ blood T cells by week 6 at 0.1 to 3.0 mg/kg.

Method: immunoSEQ multiplex PCR; TCRdb's copy keeps in-frame clones and lacks some. The table includes tens of thousands of clones, around 85% detected once. This clone appeared a single time. As yet, its antigen is unknown. At cycle 4 day 1, cycle 7 day 1, and baseline, blood was sampled. CDR3 length: 16 residues. The V and J ends lost 4 bases and 5 bases respectively, with 19 bases between them. Germline V CDR1 and CDR2: SGHRS, YFSETQ. Sequenced material: CD4+ or CD8+ T cells sorted from blood, taken in a trial of the OX40 agonist ivuxolimab. This sequence originates from an adult with an advanced solid tumor such as melanoma, head and neck, liver or kidney cancer. This chain uses TRBV5-1 with TRBJ2-1; weak D call: TRBD1 (5 bases). The CDR3 nucleotides read TGCGCCAGCAGCCGCGCGGACACCCGGGCCAACAATGAGCAGTTCTTC. Its translation is CASSRADTRANNEQFF.